This T cell receptor (beta chain) is drawn from a study of read filtering for tumor transcriptome and immune sequencing. This clonotype was seen ten or more times. The target antigen is unknown. Study observations and caveats: Sorted CD138-negative bone marrow cells were not purified T cells. Dropping single-read clonotypes raised IR-seq and RNA-seq shared-clonotype correlation.

Germline CDR1 SNHLY, CDR2 FYNNEI. Germline trimming cut 7 bases from V and 4 bases from J; bases unmatched to any gene: 18. CDR3 size: 17 residues. Molecular barcoded adaptors covering alpha/delta and beta/gamma chains were used on approximately 400 ng RNA. Each CDR3 protein gets one entry after TCRdb re-called the reads with MiXCR. Of tens of thousands of distinct CDR3 sequences listed, over 9.5% are singletons. The V and J genes are TRBV2 and TRBJ2-5; 7 bases match TRBD2. Sequencing was performed on a population of CD138-negative cells sorted from bone marrow. This TCR came from a donor aged 40 or older with multiple myeloma. The CDR3 sequence is CASTLGLFVGGPETQYF. The CDR3 nucleotides are TGTGCCAGCACTCTGGGCTTATTCGTGGGAGGGCCAGAGACCCAGTACTTC.